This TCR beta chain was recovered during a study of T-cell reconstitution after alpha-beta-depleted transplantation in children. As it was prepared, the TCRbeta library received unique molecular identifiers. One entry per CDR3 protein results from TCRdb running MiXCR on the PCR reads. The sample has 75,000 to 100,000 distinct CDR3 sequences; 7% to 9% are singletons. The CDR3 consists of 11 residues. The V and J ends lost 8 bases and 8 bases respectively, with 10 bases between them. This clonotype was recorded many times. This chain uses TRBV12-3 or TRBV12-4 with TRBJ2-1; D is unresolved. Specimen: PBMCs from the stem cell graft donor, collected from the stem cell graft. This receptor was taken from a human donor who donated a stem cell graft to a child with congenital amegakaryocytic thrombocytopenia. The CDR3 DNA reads TGTGCCAGCGGGGAAGGGCATGAGCAGTTCTTC. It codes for CASGEGHEQFF.